The 10 T cell receptor beta chains reported below all come from one sample, sequenced in a study of T cell repertoires in cytomegalovirus infection. These receptors lack a known antigen. MiXCR, run by TCRdb on the reads, gives a single entry per CDR3 protein. Of about 130,000 distinct CDR3 sequences listed, roughly a quarter are singletons. The sequenced sample consisted of PBMCs, sequenced either directly or after in vitro stimulation (not recorded which). The source of these receptors is a human donor in good health (CMV status not recorded). Some clones in this sample may be carry-over from other donors' samples.

This clonotype was picked up a small number of times. The genes are TRBV29-1 and TRBJ2-3; 14 bases agree with TRBD2. Germline loops: CDR1 SQVTM, CDR2 ANQGSEA. This CDR3 comprises 15 residues. The junction had 5 bases not matched to a gene; V was cut back by 7 bases and J by 2 bases. The CDR3, as DNA: TGCAGCGGGACTAGCGGGAGGTCGGCCACAGATACGCAGTATTTT. This codes for CSGTSGRSATDTQYF.

This clonotype was found a few times. V and J are TRBV15 and TRBJ2-7; the match to TRBD1 covers 7 bases. This CDR3 has 14 residues. V trimming: 0 bases; J trimming: 3 bases; junction bases outside the gene matches: 2. The V gene's germline CDR1 is LNHNV and CDR2 YYDKDF (reference sequence). CDR3: CATSREGTDYEQYF. DNA of the CDR3: TGTGCCACCAGCAGAGAGGGGACAGACTACGAGCAGTACTTC.

The rearrangement uses TRBV7-3 and TRBJ1-6, with no clear D. V was shortened by 2 bases and J by 6 bases, with 5 bases between the two germline ends. CDR3 length: 13 amino acids. The germline CDR1 and CDR2 sequences are SGHTA and FQGTGA. This CDR3 is CASSLYSNSPLHF. As DNA, the CDR3 is TGTGCCAGCAGCTTATACAGTAATTCACCCCTCCACTTT.

This chain uses TRBV19 with TRBJ2-2; 7 bases line up with TRBD1. CDR3 length equals 16 residues. V gave up 1 base and J gave up 0 bases; unmatched junction bases: 2. Per the germline V gene, CDR1 is LNHDA and CDR2 is SQIVND (reference sequence). The CDR3 region has the DNA TGTGCCAGTAGTATAGTTCAGGGGGCGAACACCGGGGAGCTGTTTTTT. Translated, it gives CASSIVQGANTGELFF.

This clonotype was detected only a few times. The V gene is TRBV27, the J gene TRBJ1-1; no clear D gene. Germline CDR1 is MNHEY and CDR2 is SMNVEV (reference sequence). The V gene lost 5 bases and the J gene lost 5 bases, with 12 bases spanning the gap. The CDR3 extends over 13 amino acids. The CDR3 loop reads CASSRRVGTEAFF. DNA of the CDR3: TGTGCCAGCAGTCGGAGGGTGGGGACTGAAGCTTTCTTT.

This clonotype was detected only a few times. J is TRBJ1-5 and V is TRBV18, with a tentative D call TRBD1 (5 bases). The CDR3 runs to 15 residues. The germline gives CDR1 KGHSH, CDR2 LQKENI. The V end was cut by 5 bases, the J end by 5 bases, with 16 bases between. The CDR3, as DNA: TGTGCCAGCTCAACAACCGCAGGGTTTGATCAGCCCCAGCATTTT. Translating it yields CASSTTAGFDQPQHF.

This chain uses TRBV6-2 or TRBV6-3 with TRBJ2-1; TRBD2 aligns across 9 bases. The CDR3 consists of 16 residues. Germline CDR1 reads MNHEY; CDR2 reads SVGEGT. The J segment lost 4 bases and the V segment lost 2 bases, leaving 6 bases of the junction unmatched. This chain's CDR3 is CASSYARAGGYNEQFF. The CDR3 DNA is TGTGCCAGCAGTTACGCCCGGGCGGGAGGGTACAATGAGCAGTTCTTC.

The table lists this clonotype with many counts. V gene TRBV7-6 combines with J gene TRBJ2-1; D is uncertain. Trimming took off 1 base at V and 8 bases at J, with 9 bases between the two ends. The CDR3 totals 13 residues. Looked up from germline, CDR1 is SGHVS and CDR2 is FNYEAQ. CDR3 amino acids: CASSLVRSHEQFF. Written as DNA, the CDR3 is TGTGCCAGCAGCTTAGTAAGATCCCATGAGCAGTTCTTC. Supplemented by reference TRBV7-6 and TRBJ2-1, the full variable domain reads GAGVSQSPRYKVTKRGQDVALRCDPISGHVSLYWYRQALGQGPEFLTYFNYEAQQDKSGLPNDRFSAERPEGSISTLTIQRTEQRDSAMYRCASSLVRSHEQFFGPGTRLTVL.

This clonotype has ten or more counts. The chain has TRBV7-2 and TRBJ1-3; tentatively, D is TRBD1 (6 bases). Per the germline V gene, CDR1 is SGHTA and CDR2 is FQGNSA. Trimming removed 5 bases at V and 0 bases at J, with 11 bases between. The CDR3 consists of 15 residues. This chain's CDR3 is CASSRDRSSGNTIYF. The CDR3 nucleotides are TGTGCCAGCAGCCGAGACAGGAGCTCTGGAAACACCATATATTTT. Together with reference TRBV7-2 and TRBJ1-3, the CDR3 gives the full variable domain: GAGVSQSPSNKVTEKGKDVELRCDPISGHTALYWYRQSLGQGLEFLIYFQGNSAPDKSGLPSDRFSAERTGGSVSTLTIQRTQQEDSAVYLCASSRDRSSGNTIYFGEGSWLTVV.

This chain links TRBV29-1 with TRBJ2-2, with no clear D. Deletions cut 3 bases from V and 5 bases from J, with 7 bases between. Germline V CDR1 and CDR2: SQVTM, ANQGSEA. The CDR3 extends over 12 amino acids. The CDR3 protein is CSVEEQTGELFF. The CDR3 region has the DNA TGCAGCGTTGAGGAACAGACCGGGGAGCTGTTTTTT.